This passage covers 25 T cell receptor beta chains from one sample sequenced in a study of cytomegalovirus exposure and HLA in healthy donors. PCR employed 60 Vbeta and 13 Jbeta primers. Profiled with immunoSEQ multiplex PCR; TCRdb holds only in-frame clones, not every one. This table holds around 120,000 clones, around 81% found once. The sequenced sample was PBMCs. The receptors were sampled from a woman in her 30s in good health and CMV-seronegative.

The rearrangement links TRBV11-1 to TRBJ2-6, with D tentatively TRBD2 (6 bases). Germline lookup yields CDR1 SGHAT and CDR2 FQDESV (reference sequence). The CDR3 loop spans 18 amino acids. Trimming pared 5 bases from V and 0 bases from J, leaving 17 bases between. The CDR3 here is CASSQRRVGASGANVLTF. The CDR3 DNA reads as TGTGCCAGCAGCCAGAGGAGGGTGGGAGCCTCTGGGGCCAACGTCCTGACTTTC.

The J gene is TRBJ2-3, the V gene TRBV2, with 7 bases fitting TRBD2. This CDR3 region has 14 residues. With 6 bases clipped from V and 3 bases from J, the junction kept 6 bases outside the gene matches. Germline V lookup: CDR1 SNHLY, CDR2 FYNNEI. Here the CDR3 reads CASRAGVSTDTQYF. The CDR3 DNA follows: TGTGCCAGCAGGGCGGGAGTATCAACAGATACGCAGTATTTT.

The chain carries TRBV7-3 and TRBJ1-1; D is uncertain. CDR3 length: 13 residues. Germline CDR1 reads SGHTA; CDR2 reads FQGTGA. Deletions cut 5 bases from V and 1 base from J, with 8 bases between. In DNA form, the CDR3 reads TGTGCCAGCAGCCCCCTAGGGAACACTGAAGCTTTCTTT. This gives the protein CASSPLGNTEAFF.

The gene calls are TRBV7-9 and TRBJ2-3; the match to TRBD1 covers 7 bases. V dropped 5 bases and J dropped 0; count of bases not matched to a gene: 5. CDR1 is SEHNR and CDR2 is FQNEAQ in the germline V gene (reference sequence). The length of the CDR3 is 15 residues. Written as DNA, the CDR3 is TGTGCCAGCAGCCTGTCGACAGGGAGCACAGATACGCAGTATTTT. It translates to CASSLSTGSTDTQYF.

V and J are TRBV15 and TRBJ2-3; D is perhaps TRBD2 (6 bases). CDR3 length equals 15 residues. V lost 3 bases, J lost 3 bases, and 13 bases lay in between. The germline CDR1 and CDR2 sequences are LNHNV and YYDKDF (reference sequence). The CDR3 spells CATSRAGPGTDTQYF. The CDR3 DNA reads TGTGCCACCAGCAGGGCGGGACCCGGTACAGATACGCAGTATTTT.

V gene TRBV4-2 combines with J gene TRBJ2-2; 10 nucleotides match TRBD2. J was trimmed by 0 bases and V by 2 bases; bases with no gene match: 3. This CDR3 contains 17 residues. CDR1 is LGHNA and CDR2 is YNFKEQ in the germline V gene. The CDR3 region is CASSQIGLAANTGELFF. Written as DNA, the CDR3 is TGTGCCAGCAGCCAAATTGGACTAGCGGCGAACACCGGGGAGCTGTTTTTT.

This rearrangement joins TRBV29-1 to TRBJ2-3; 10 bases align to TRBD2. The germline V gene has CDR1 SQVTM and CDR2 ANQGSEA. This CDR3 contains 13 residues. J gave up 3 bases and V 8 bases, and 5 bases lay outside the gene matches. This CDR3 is CSLVLAGTDTQYF. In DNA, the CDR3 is TGCAGCCTGGTACTAGCGGGGACAGATACGCAGTATTTT.

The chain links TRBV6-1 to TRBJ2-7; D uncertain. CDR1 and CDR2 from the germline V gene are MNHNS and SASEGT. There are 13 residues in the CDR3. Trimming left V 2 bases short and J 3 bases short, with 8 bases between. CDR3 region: CASSESYSYEQYF. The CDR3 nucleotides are TGTGCCAGCAGTGAAAGTTACAGCTACGAGCAGTACTTC.

CDR3 sequence (DNA): TGTGCCAGCAGCCTTCAAGCGGGACCATCCTCTGGGGCCAACGTCCTGACTTTC. Translated, it gives CASSLQAGPSSGANVLTF. The genes are TRBV7-9 and TRBJ2-6; 7 bases are a match to TRBD2. After removal of 5 bases from V and 0 bases from J, the junction contained 10 bases not matched to a gene. From germline, CDR1 is SEHNR and CDR2 FQNEAQ (reference sequence). The CDR3 contains 18 residues. Variable domain in full (rest from reference TRBV7-9 and TRBJ2-6): DTGVSQNPRHKITKRGQNVTFRCDPISEHNRLYWYRQTLGQGPEFLTYFQNEAQLEKSRLLSDRFSAERPKGSFSTLEIQRTEQGDSAMYLCASSLQAGPSSGANVLTFGAGSRLTVL.

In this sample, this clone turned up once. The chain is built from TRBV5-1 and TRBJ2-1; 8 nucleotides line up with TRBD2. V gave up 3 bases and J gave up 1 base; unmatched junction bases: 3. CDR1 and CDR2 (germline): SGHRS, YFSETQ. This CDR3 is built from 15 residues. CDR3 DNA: TGCGCCAGCAGCTCTACTAGCGGATCCTACAATGAGCAGTTCTTC. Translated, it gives CASSSTSGSYNEQFF.

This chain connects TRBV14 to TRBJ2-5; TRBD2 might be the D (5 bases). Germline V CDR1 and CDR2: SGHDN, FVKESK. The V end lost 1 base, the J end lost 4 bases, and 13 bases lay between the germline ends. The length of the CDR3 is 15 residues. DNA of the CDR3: TGTGCCAGCAGCCAAGGTGCCACTAGTGGAGAGACCCAGTACTTC. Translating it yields CASSQGATSGETQYF.

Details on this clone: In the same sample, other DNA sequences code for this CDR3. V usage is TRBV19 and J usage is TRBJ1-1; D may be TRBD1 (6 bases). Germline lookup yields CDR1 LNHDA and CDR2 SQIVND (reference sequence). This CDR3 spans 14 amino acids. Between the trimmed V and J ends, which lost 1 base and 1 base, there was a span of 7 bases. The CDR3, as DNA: TGTGCCAGTAGTATAGCGGGACAGAACACTGAAGCTTTCTTT. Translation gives CASSIAGQNTEAFF.

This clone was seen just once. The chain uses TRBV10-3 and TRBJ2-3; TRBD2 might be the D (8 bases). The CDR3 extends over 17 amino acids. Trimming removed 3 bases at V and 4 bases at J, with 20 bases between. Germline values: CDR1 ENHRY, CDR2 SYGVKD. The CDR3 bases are TGTGCCATCAGTGATCAGGGGGAGCGGGAGTCGTCAGATACGCAGTATTTT. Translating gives CAISDQGERESSDTQYF.

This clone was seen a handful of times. CDR3 protein: CASSMGGNTEAFF. CDR3 DNA sequence: TGTGCCAGTAGTATGGGGGGGAACACTGAAGCTTTCTTT. The genes are TRBV19 and TRBJ1-1; maybe TRBD1 (5 bases). CDR1 is LNHDA and CDR2 is SQIVND in the germline V gene (reference sequence). The CDR3 is 13 amino acids. V shed 3 bases and J shed 1 base, with 6 bases lying between them.

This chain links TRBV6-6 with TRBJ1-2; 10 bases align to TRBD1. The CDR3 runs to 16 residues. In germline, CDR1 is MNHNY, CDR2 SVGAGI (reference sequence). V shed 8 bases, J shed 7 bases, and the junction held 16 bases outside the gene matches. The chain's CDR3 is CASLPSTGGIIFGYTF. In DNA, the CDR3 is TGTGCCAGCCTTCCTTCGACAGGGGGCATAATTTTTGGCTACACCTTC.

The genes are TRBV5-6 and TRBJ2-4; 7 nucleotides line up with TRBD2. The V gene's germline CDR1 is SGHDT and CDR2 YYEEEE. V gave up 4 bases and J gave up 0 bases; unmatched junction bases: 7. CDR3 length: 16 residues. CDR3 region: CASSKRGSLAKNIQYF. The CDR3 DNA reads TGTGCCAGCAGCAAGCGGGGATCGCTAGCCAAAAACATTCAGTACTTC. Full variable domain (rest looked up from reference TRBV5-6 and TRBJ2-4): DAGVTQSPTHLIKTRGQQVTLRCSPKSGHDTVSWYQQALGQGPQFIFQYYEEEERQRGNFPDRFSGHQFPNYSSELNVNALLLGDSALYLCASSKRGSLAKNIQYFGAGTRLSVL.

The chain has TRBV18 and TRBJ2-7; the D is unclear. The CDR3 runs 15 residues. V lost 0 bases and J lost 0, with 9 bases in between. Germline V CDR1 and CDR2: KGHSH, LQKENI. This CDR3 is CASSPPHSSSYEQYF. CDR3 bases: TGTGCCAGCTCACCACCGCATTCCAGCTCCTACGAGCAGTACTTC.

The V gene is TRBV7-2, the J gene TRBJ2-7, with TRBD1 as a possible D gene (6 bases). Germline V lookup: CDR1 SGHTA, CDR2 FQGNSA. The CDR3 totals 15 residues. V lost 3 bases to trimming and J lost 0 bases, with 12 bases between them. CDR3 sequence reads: CASSLTGAGSYEQYF. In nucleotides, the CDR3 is TGTGCCAGCAGCTTGACAGGTGCGGGCTCCTACGAGCAGTACTTC. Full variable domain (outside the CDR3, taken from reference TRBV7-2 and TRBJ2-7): GAGVSQSPSNKVTEKGKDVELRCDPISGHTALYWYRQSLGQGLEFLIYFQGNSAPDKSGLPSDRFSAERTGGSVSTLTIQRTQQEDSAVYLCASSLTGAGSYEQYFGPGTRLTVT.

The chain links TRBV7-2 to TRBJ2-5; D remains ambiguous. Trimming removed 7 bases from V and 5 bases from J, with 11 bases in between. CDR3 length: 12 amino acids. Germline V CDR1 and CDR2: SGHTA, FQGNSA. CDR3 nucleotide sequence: TGTGCCAGCACTCCTCCCGGGGAGACCCAGTACTTC. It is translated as CASTPPGETQYF.

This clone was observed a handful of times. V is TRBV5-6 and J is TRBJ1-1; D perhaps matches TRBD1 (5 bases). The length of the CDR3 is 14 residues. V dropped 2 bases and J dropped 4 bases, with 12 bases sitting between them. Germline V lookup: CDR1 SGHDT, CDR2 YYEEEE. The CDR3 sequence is CASSLASGSTEAFF. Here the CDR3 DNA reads TGTGCCAGCAGCTTAGCCTCAGGGTCCACTGAAGCTTTCTTT.

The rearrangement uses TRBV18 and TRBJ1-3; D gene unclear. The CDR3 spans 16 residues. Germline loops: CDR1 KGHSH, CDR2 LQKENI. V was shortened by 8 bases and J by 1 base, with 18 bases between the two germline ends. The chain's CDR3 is CASGVRREYSGNTIYF. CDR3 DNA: TGTGCCAGCGGAGTTCGGAGGGAGTATTCTGGAAACACCATATATTTT.

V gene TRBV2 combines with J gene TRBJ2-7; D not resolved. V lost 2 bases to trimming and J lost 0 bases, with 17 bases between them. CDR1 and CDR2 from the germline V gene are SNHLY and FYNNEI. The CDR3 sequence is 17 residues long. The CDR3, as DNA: TGTGCCAGCAGTGAAATACAGTCTGAAGAGCTCTCCTACGAGCAGTACTTC. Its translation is CASSEIQSEELSYEQYF.

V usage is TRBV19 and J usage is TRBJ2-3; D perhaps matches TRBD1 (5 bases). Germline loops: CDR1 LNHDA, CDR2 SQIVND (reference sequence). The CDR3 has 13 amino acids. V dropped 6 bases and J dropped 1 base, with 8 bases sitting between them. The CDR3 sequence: CASRTDGTDTQYF. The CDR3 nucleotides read TGTGCCAGTAGGACAGATGGCACAGATACGCAGTATTTT.

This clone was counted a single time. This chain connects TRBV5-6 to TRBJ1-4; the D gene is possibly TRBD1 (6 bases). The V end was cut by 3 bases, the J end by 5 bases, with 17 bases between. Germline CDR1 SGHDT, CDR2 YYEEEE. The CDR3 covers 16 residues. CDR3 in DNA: TGTGCCAGCAGCTCGACGGCGGCAGGGGTCAATGAAAAACTGTTTTTT. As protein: CASSSTAAGVNEKLFF.

CDR3 DNA sequence: TGTGCCAGCAGCCAATCGGTGGCGGGAGGGCCGAGGGAGCAGTACTTC. This encodes CASSQSVAGGPREQYF. This chain uses TRBV16 with TRBJ2-7, with 9 bases matching TRBD2. This CDR3 spans 16 amino acids. The germline gives CDR1 KGHSY, CDR2 FQNENV. Losses at the gene ends were 0 bases for V and 7 bases for J; bases not matched to a gene: 10.